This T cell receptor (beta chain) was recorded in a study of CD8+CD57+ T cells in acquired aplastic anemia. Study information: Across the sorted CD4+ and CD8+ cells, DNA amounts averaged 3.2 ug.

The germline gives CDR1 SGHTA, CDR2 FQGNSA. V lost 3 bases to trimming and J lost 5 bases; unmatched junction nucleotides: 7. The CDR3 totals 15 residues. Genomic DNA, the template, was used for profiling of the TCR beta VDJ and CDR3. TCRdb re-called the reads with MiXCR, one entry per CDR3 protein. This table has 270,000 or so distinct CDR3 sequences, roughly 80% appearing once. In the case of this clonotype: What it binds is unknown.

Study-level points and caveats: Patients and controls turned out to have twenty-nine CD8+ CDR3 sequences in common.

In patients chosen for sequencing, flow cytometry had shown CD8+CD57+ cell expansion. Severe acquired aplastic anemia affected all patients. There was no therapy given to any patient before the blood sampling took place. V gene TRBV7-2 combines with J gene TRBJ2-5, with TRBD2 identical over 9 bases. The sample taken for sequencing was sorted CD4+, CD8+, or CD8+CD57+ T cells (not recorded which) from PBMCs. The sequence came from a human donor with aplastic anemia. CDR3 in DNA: TGTGCCAGCAGCTTTAGCGGGGGTGCGGACGAGACCCAGTACTTC. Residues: CASSFSGGADETQYF.